The rows below give T cell receptor beta chains drawn from one sample of a study of glioma-infiltrating T cells. TCRdb independently ran MiXCR on the multiplex PCR reads; one entry per CDR3 protein. The table includes about 140,000 distinct CDR3 sequences, about two fifths detected once. The sample comprised glioma tissue, nonneoplastic brain tissue, or PBMCs (not recorded which). The receptors shown here come from a human donor with low-grade glioma or glioblastoma, undergoing nonglioma brain surgery, or in good health (not recorded which). Both conserved end residues are part of each CDR3. The D gene is left open where the match is weak. Clone size is stated in some rows and not others, as once, few, many or a class when expanded.

>-|TRBV4-1|-|TRBJ2-1
CASSQAGLGLAYNEQFF
TGCGCCAGCAGCCAAGCGGGTCTAGGACTCGCCTACAATGAGCAGTTCTTC
>few|TRBV6-2/TRBV6-3|TRBD1|TRBJ2-7
CASSYTRDSVWYEQYF
TGTGCCAGCAGTTATACCCGGGACAGTGTTTGGTACGAGCAGTACTTC
>-|TRBV6-1|-|TRBJ2-3
CATRSTTDTQYF
TGTGCCACACGAAGCACAACAGATACGCAGTATTTT
>-|TRBV28|-|TRBJ1-6
CARSSDRARVNSPLHF
TGTGCCAGAAGTTCCGACAGAGCTAGAGTTAATTCACCCCTCCACTTT
>few|TRBV6-1|-|TRBJ1-5
CASRKDGTFNQPQHF
TGTGCCAGCAGGAAGGACGGGACTTTCAATCAGCCCCAGCATTTT
>-|TRBV7-9|-|TRBJ1-1
CASSLGPRAFF
TGTGCCAGCAGCTTAGGTCCGCGCGCTTTCTTT
>-|TRBV29-1|-|TRBJ2-1
CSVTIRRALGGDEQFF
TGCAGCGTCACCATCCGCCGGGCCCTAGGTGGCGATGAGCAGTTCTTC
>few|TRBV4-1|TRBD2|TRBJ2-1
CASSQEVFGEGNEQFF
TGCGCCAGCAGCCAAGAGGTATTTGGGGAGGGCAATGAGCAGTTCTTC
>-|TRBV6-2/TRBV6-3|-|TRBJ2-1
CVSSILAWLNEQFF
TGTGTCAGCAGTATCCTAGCGTGGCTCAATGAGCAGTTCTTC
>few|TRBV10-3|-|TRBJ1-6
CAISPEAHNSPLHF
TGTGCCATCAGCCCCGAAGCGCATAATTCACCCCTCCACTTT
>-|TRBV12-3/TRBV12-4|TRBD1|TRBJ1-2
CASNKQGADGYTF
TGTGCCAGCAACAAACAGGGGGCAGATGGCTACACCTTC
>-|TRBV7-8|TRBD1|TRBJ2-5
CASSYPTGAYAETQYF
TGTGCCAGCAGCTACCCGACAGGGGCCTATGCAGAGACCCAGTACTTC
>-|TRBV6-2/TRBV6-3|-|TRBJ1-6
CASSPSLVGFSYNSPLHF
TGTGCCAGCAGTCCTTCCCTCGTCGGGTTCTCCTATAATTCACCCCTCCACTTT
>-|TRBV4-1|-|TRBJ1-2
CASSQVGGANYGYTF
TGCGCCAGCAGCCAAGTGGGGGGAGCTAACTATGGCTACACCTTC
>-|TRBV3-1|-|TRBJ1-5
CASSQDWYQPQHF
TGTGCCAGCAGCCAAGATTGGTACCAGCCCCAGCATTTT
>-|TRBV27|-|TRBJ2-7
CASSLKGYSEFFEQYF
TGTGCCAGCAGTTTAAAGGGTTACTCCGAGTTTTTCGAGCAGTACTTC
>-|TRBV7-9|-|TRBJ2-7
CARSRPPEPYF
TGTGCCCGCAGCCGCCCTCCGGAGCCGTACTTC
>-|TRBV4-1|-|TRBJ2-1
CASSQESSRREQFF
TGCGCCAGCAGCCAAGAATCGTCGAGGCGCGAGCAGTTCTTC
>once|TRBV4-2|-|TRBJ1-6
CASSQGSWGSPLHF
TGTGCCAGCAGCCAAGGAAGTTGGGGTTCACCCCTCCACTTT
>-|TRBV6-4|TRBD2|TRBJ2-3
CASSDNSGLGTDTQYF
TGTGCCAGCAGTGACAACAGCGGACTAGGCACAGATACGCAGTATTTT
>-|TRBV18|-|TRBJ1-1
CASSPPKSENTEAFF
TGTGCCAGCTCACCACCAAAGAGCGAGAACACTGAAGCTTTCTTT
>few|TRBV28|-|TRBJ1-6
CASSPNWGSPLHF
TGTGCCAGCAGCCCTAACTGGGGTTCACCCCTCCACTTT
>-|TRBV28|TRBD2|TRBJ2-7
CASSLISSGSYEQYF
TGTGCCAGCAGTTTGATATCTAGCGGGAGTTACGAGCAGTACTTC
>-|TRBV6-1|-|TRBJ1-6
CATSQYSPLHF
TGTGCCACCTCACAGTATTCACCCCTCCACTTT
>few|TRBV10-3|-|TRBJ2-3
CAIGTTDTQYF
TGTGCCATCGGAACCACAGATACGCAGTATTTT
>few|TRBV6-1|TRBD2|TRBJ2-3
CASSERIVAERGTQYF
TGTGCCAGCAGTGAGAGGATAGTAGCAGAGCGGGGTACGCAGTATTTT
>-|TRBV2|TRBD2|TRBJ2-2
CASSSWGGTGELFF
TGTGCCAGCAGCTCATGGGGGGGCACCGGGGAGCTGTTTTTT
>-|TRBV6-9|TRBD2|TRBJ2-5
CASSWGAGAETQYF
TGTGCCAGCAGTTGGGGAGCGGGAGCAGAGACCCAGTACTTC
>-|TRBV2|-|TRBJ2-1
CASSGVTNNEQFF
TGTGCCAGCAGTGGAGTAACCAACAATGAGCAGTTCTTC
>few|TRBV6-2/TRBV6-3|-|TRBJ2-3
CASTPPGTDTQYF
TGTGCCAGCACCCCCCCAGGCACAGATACGCAGTATTTT
>many|TRBV6-1|-|TRBJ2-3
CASSENPGDTQYF
TGTGCCAGCAGTGAAAACCCTGGAGATACGCAGTATTTT
>few|TRBV7-2|TRBD2|TRBJ2-7
CASTRDLAGAEQYF
TGTGCCAGCACCCGTGATCTAGCGGGAGCGGAGCAGTACTTC
>few|TRBV15|-|TRBJ1-2
CATSRTMTEPAYGYTF
TGTGCCACCAGCAGAACCATGACAGAGCCGGCCTATGGCTACACCTTC
>-|TRBV6-1|TRBD2|TRBJ2-3
CASIRGAGGTDTQYF
TGTGCCAGTATCCGTGGAGCGGGGGGCACAGATACGCAGTATTTT
>-|TRBV6-2/TRBV6-3|-|TRBJ2-3
CASSLRPSHEDTQYF
TGTGCCAGCAGTCTTAGACCTAGCCATGAGGATACGCAGTATTTT
>-|TRBV6-1|-|TRBJ2-5
CASSFEPRVGRTQYF
TGTGCCAGCAGTTTTGAACCGCGGGTAGGGCGGACCCAGTACTTC
>-|TRBV27|-|TRBJ2-1
CASSLSGRSSYNEQFF
TGTGCCAGCAGTTTATCTGGCAGGAGCTCCTACAATGAGCAGTTCTTC